The 19 T cell receptor beta chains in this list originate from one sample, sequenced in a study of blood T cell repertoires in COVID-19. The assay was immunoSEQ multiplex PCR, and TCRdb's table has in-frame clones only and misses some. In the table there are about 150,000 clones, about four fifths of which are singletons. Material: peripheral blood. Receptor source: a man between 60 and 75 years old with acute or convalescent COVID-19.

This clone has only one observation. The J gene is TRBJ2-1, the V gene TRBV5-1; 8 bases fit TRBD2. Germline V CDR1 and CDR2: SGHRS, YFSETQ. The CDR3 consists of 15 residues. V lost 0 bases, J lost 7 bases, and 6 bases stayed unmatched. The chain's CDR3 is CASSLERGLGNEQFF. CDR3 sequence (DNA): TGCGCCAGCAGCTTGGAGCGGGGGTTAGGTAATGAGCAGTTCTTC.

The V and J genes are TRBV5-6 and TRBJ1-2, with D perhaps matching TRBD1 (6 bases). Per germline, CDR1 SGHDT and CDR2 YYEEEE. The CDR3 has 15 residues. Trimming removed 1 base from V and 2 bases from J, with 12 bases in between. CDR3 protein: CASSLRSTGNYGYTF. The CDR3 DNA sequence: TGTGCCAGCAGCTTGAGGTCCACAGGGAACTATGGCTACACCTTC. The entire variable domain, with the rest obtained from reference TRBV5-6 and TRBJ1-2, is as follows: DAGVTQSPTHLIKTRGQQVTLRCSPKSGHDTVSWYQQALGQGPQFIFQYYEEEERQRGNFPDRFSGHQFPNYSSELNVNALLLGDSALYLCASSLRSTGNYGYTFGSGTRLTVV.

V is TRBV6-5 and J is TRBJ1-2, with 10 bases lining up with TRBD1. CDR1 is MNHEY and CDR2 is SVGAGI in the germline V gene. CDR3 length: 15 amino acids. The junction had 5 bases not matched to a gene; V was cut back by 4 bases and J by 3 bases. This CDR3 is CASSSSGTGDYGYTF. CDR3 nucleotide sequence: TGTGCCAGCAGTTCCTCCGGGACAGGGGACTATGGCTACACCTTC.

This rearrangement joins TRBV6-5 to TRBJ2-5, with a possible D match to TRBD2 (6 bases). Trimming took 2 bases from V and 1 from J, leaving 11 bases between them. The CDR3 consists of 15 residues. The germline V gene has CDR1 MNHEY and CDR2 SVGAGI. Here the CDR3 DNA reads TGTGCCAGCAGTTACGCACCGGGACTCCAAGAGACCCAGTACTTC. This translates into CASSYAPGLQETQYF.

V usage is TRBV4-1 and J usage is TRBJ2-1, with 14 nucleotides matching TRBD2. CDR1 is MGHRA and CDR2 is YSYEKL in the germline V gene. This CDR3 has 18 residues. V was pared by 0 bases and J by 5 bases, with 6 bases of the junction left unmatched. For the CDR3, the DNA is TGCGCCAGCAGCCAAGACGGGACTAGCGGGAGACTACACAATGAGCAGTTCTTC. Protein product: CASSQDGTSGRLHNEQFF.

The chain links TRBV9 to TRBJ2-7, with D possibly TRBD2 on 5 matching bases. This CDR3 is built from 13 residues. Per germline, CDR1 SGDLS and CDR2 YYNGEE. V shed 4 bases and J shed 7 bases, with 15 bases lying between them. In nucleotides, the CDR3 is TGTGCCAGCAGCCTCCAGCGGTATGGAGAGCAGTACTTC. This translates into CASSLQRYGEQYF.

The chain uses TRBV6-5 and TRBJ2-3; 9 nucleotides line up with TRBD2. V shed 4 bases and J 10 bases; nucleotides not matched to a gene: 6. Per the germline V gene, CDR1 is MNHEY and CDR2 is SVGAGI. The CDR3 spans 13 residues. The CDR3 spells CASSLGSGGSQYF. The CDR3 nucleotides are TGTGCCAGCAGTTTGGGTAGCGGGGGTTCGCAGTATTTT.

The chain combines TRBV7-2 with TRBJ1-5; D is possibly TRBD1 (6 bases). Germline lookup yields CDR1 SGHTA and CDR2 FQGNSA. The CDR3 has 16 amino acids. Trimming left V 5 bases short and J 3 bases short, with 17 bases between. The CDR3 nucleotides read TGTGCCAGCAGCCCGGGGGGCAGTCGGGCCAATCAGCCCCAGCATTTT. Protein product: CASSPGGSRANQPQHF.

The chain employs TRBV7-2 and TRBJ1-5, with 7 nucleotides matching TRBD1. The germline V gene has CDR1 SGHTA and CDR2 FQGNSA. V lost 4 bases, J lost 4 bases, and 4 bases stayed unmatched. This CDR3 contains 14 residues. The CDR3 nucleotides read TGTGCCAGCAGCTCCCGACAGGGAAATCAGCCCCAGCATTTT. Translated, it gives CASSSRQGNQPQHF.

The rearrangement joins TRBV3-1 (or the pseudogene TRBV3-2) to TRBJ2-7; tentative D call: TRBD1 (6 bases). The V end was cut by 4 bases, the J end by 12 bases, with 16 bases between. The CDR3 length is 12 residues. Germline V gene lookup returns CDR1 LGHDT and CDR2 YNNKEL (reference sequence). The CDR3 bases are TGTGCCAGCAGCCCCCGTCAGGGGATCTGGTACTTC. This gives the protein CASSPRQGIWYF.

This clone was observed a single time. This chain joins TRBV7-2 and TRBJ1-2; 8 nucleotides align to TRBD1. Germline V gene sequence: CDR1 SGHTA, CDR2 FQGNSA. CDR3 length: 14 amino acids. V lost 5 bases to trimming and J lost 8 bases; unmatched junction nucleotides: 10. Written as DNA, the CDR3 is TGTGCCAGCAGCCGGACAGGGACTAAGGGGGGCTACACCTTC. Translated: CASSRTGTKGGYTF.

This clone was observed a few times. The J gene is TRBJ2-2, the V gene TRBV7-6; no reliable D call. Looked up from germline, CDR1 is SGHVS and CDR2 is FNYEAQ. Trimming cost V 0 bases and J 4 bases, with 6 bases left between them. CDR3 length equals 14 residues. The CDR3 loop is CASSLAAPTGELFF. The CDR3 coding sequence is TGTGCCAGCAGCTTAGCAGCGCCCACCGGGGAGCTGTTTTTT. Using reference TRBV7-6 and TRBJ2-2 for the parts outside the CDR3, the full variable domain is GAGVSQSPRYKVTKRGQDVALRCDPISGHVSLYWYRQALGQGPEFLTYFNYEAQQDKSGLPNDRFSAERPEGSISTLTIQRTEQRDSAMYRCASSLAAPTGELFFGEGSRLTVL.

The rearrangement links TRBV18 to TRBJ2-2; no clear D. Looked up from germline, CDR1 is KGHSH and CDR2 is LQKENI. V gave up 3 bases and J gave up 4 bases, with 9 bases separating them. The CDR3 sequence is 14 residues long. The CDR3 DNA reads as TGTGCCAGCTCACCGAAAGGCGGCACCGGGGAGCTGTTTTTT. This gives the protein CASSPKGGTGELFF.

The table lists this clone with a few counts. The rearrangement uses TRBV11-2 and TRBJ2-7; 12 bases agree with TRBD2. Germline CDR1 reads SGHAT; CDR2 reads FQNNGV. Germline trimming cut 2 bases from V and 3 bases from J; bases unmatched to any gene: 11. This CDR3 comprises 18 residues. The CDR3, as DNA: TGTGCCAGCAGCTTATTTTTCATAACTAGCGGGGGGTACTACGAGCAGTACTTC. It translates to CASSLFFITSGGYYEQYF. The entire variable domain, with the rest obtained from reference TRBV11-2 and TRBJ2-7, is as follows: EAGVAQSPRYKIIEKRQSVAFWCNPISGHATLYWYQQILGQGPKLLIQFQNNGVVDDSQLPKDRFSAERLKGVDSTLKIQPAKLEDSAVYLCASSLFFITSGGYYEQYFGPGTRLTVT.

V and J are TRBV24-1 and TRBJ2-5, with a possible D match to TRBD2 (6 bases). The ends were cut back, 4 bases at V and 3 bases at J, with 17 bases in the middle. In germline, CDR1 is KGHDR, CDR2 SFDVKD. The CDR3 has 16 residues. The CDR3 region is CATSDLGLDSEETQYF. CDR3 DNA sequence: TGTGCCACCAGTGACCTGGGACTTGACTCAGAAGAGACCCAGTACTTC.

The rearrangement links TRBV7-2 to TRBJ1-2, with D maybe TRBD1 (5 bases). CDR1 is SGHTA, CDR2 FQGNSA, per germline. V gave up 8 bases and J gave up 4 bases, with 20 bases separating them. The length of the CDR3 is 15 residues. CDR3 sequence reads: CASGNKFQGSYGYTF. The CDR3 DNA is TGTGCCAGCGGGAATAAATTTCAGGGATCCTATGGCTACACCTTC.

The chain is built from TRBV5-4 and TRBJ2-7; 9 nucleotides agree with TRBD1. The CDR3 runs to 14 residues. CDR1 is SGHNT, CDR2 YYREEE, per germline (reference sequence). The V gene end was trimmed by 5 bases and the J gene end by 6 bases; junction bases not matched to a gene: 9. The CDR3 DNA follows: TGTGCCAGCAGTTCCCAGGGACAGGGTGTCGAGCAGTACTTC. It specifies CASSSQGQGVEQYF.

The chain links TRBV18 to TRBJ1-6, with 10 bases aligning to TRBD1. The CDR3 has 14 amino acids. Germline lookup yields CDR1 KGHSH and CDR2 LQKENI. Trimming removed 2 bases from V and 8 bases from J; junction bases left unmatched: 0. CDR3 coding DNA: TGTGCCAGCTCACCAGGGACAGGGGATTCACCCCTCCACTTT. It translates to CASSPGTGDSPLHF. The entire variable domain, with the rest obtained from reference TRBV18 and TRBJ1-6, is as follows: NAGVMQNPRHLVRRRGQEARLRCSPMKGHSHVYWYRQLPEEGLKFMVYLQKENIIDESGMPKERFSAEFPKEGPSILRIQQVVRGDSAAYFCASSPGTGDSPLHFGNGTRLTVT.

This chain links TRBV6-6 with TRBJ2-2; D perhaps matches TRBD1 (5 bases). The germline CDR1 and CDR2 sequences are MNHNY and SVGAGI (reference sequence). The length of the CDR3 is 20 residues. The germline V and J ends were trimmed by 6 bases and 0 bases, with 26 bases remaining between them. The CDR3 here is CASSPSRVGKVRANTGELFF. CDR3 in DNA: TGTGCCAGCAGCCCGTCCAGGGTAGGGAAGGTTAGGGCGAACACCGGGGAGCTGTTTTTT.